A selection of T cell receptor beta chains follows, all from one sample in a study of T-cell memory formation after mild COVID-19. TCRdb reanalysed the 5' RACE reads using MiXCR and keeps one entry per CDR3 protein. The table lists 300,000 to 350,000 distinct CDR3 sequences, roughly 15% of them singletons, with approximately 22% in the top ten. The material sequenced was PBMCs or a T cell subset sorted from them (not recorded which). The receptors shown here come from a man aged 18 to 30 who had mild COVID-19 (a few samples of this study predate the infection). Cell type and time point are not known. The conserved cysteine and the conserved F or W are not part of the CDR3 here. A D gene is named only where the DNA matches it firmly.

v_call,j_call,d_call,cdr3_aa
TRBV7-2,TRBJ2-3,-,ASSLEQPTDTQY
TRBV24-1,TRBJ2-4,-,ATSEHLGGTKNIQY
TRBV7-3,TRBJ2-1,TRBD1,ASSFTGGLGNEQF
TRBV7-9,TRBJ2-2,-,ASSRAGTGELF
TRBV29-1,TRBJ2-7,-,SVEVLDGYHEQY
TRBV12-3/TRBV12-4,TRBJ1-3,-,ASHLAAGNTIY
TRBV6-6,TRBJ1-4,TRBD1,ASGSRGWNEKLF
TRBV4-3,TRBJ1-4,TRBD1,ASSQRDREKLF
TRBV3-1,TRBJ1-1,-,ASSHRRAMNTEAF
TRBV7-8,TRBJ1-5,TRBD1,ASSPDRGTRYSNQPQH
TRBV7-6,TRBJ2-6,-,ASSLEAAHPLSGANVLT
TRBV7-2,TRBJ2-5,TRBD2,ASSFQRGEGETQY
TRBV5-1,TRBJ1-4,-,ASSRDVNEKLF
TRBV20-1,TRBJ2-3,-,SASRWTESTDTQY
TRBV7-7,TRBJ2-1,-,ASSFDGFNEQF
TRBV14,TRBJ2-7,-,ASSQGPIFSYEQY
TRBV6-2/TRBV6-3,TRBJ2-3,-,ASRPDFPSTDTQY
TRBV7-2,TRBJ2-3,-,ASSLAVDSSWATQY
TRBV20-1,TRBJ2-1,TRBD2,SAGGSGGPGYNEQF
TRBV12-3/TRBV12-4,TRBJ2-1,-,ASGGPNSEQF
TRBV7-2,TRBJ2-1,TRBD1,ASSRDRAELF
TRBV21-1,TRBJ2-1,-,ASSLPPGHQIINEQF
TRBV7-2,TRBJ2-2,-,ASSLRTTNTGELF
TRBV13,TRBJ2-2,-,ASSLEQGTNTGELF
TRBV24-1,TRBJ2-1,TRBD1,ATSEIGTGGLVEQF
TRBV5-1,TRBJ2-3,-,ASSLTDTQY